What follows are 27 T cell receptor beta chains derived from one specimen sequenced in a study of T cell repertoires in cytomegalovirus infection. TCRdb passed the reads through MiXCR, listing each CDR3 protein once. In the table there are some 440,000 distinct CDR3 sequences, approximately 31% of which are singletons. The sample comprised PBMCs. The receptor source for this set is a human donor in good health (CMV status not recorded). Some clones in this sample may be carry-over from other donors' samples.

The chain is built from TRBV11-2 and TRBJ2-3; a possible D gene is TRBD2 (5 bases). Germline values: CDR1 SGHAT, CDR2 FQNNGV. The CDR3 runs to 17 residues. The V end lost 2 bases, the J end lost 4 bases, and 19 bases lay between the germline ends. Written as DNA, the CDR3 is TGTGCCAGCAGCTTATTCACTTCTAGCCGAGAATCAGATACGCAGTATTTT. Its protein product is CASSLFTSSRESDTQYF. The full variable domain, its missing parts supplied by reference TRBV11-2 and TRBJ2-3, is EAGVAQSPRYKIIEKRQSVAFWCNPISGHATLYWYQQILGQGPKLLIQFQNNGVVDDSQLPKDRFSAERLKGVDSTLKIQPAKLEDSAVYLCASSLFTSSRESDTQYFGPGTRLTVL.

This clonotype was detected only once. The V and J genes are TRBV6-8 and TRBJ1-5; a weak D match, TRBD1 (6 bases). The CDR3 sequence is 15 residues long. Germline V gives CDR1 MNHGY, CDR2 SAAAGT. The V gene lost 0 bases and the J gene lost 4 bases, with 10 bases spanning the gap. The CDR3: CASSYSQGSNQPQHF. The DNA of the CDR3 is TGTGCCAGCAGTTACTCGCAGGGGTCAAATCAGCCCCAGCATTTT.

This clonotype was counted only a few times. This CDR3 fails to terminate in the conserved phenylalanine or tryptophan, so it likely reflects a read error. The DNA is omitted, as the CDR3 cannot be located on it reliably, and the CDR3 follows TCRdb's listing. This chain connects TRBV6-1 to TRBJ2-3; the DNA was not used to check the table's D call, TRBD1. The CDR3 is 9 amino acids long, termini counted. CDR1 MNHNS and CDR2 SASEGT come from the germline V gene. The CDR3 is CASSWDTVG.

The chain couples TRBV4-2 to TRBJ1-1, with TRBD1 as a possible D gene (5 bases). This CDR3 has 16 amino acids. CDR1 is LGHNA and CDR2 is YNFKEQ in the germline V gene. Trimming shortened V by 4 bases and J by 4 bases, and 19 bases separated the two germline ends. CDR3 coding DNA: TGTGCCAGCAGCCGAAATTCGGGGCCCCGGGGCACTGAAGCTTTCTTT. This translates into CASSRNSGPRGTEAFF.

In this sample, this clonotype turned up a few times. The chain is built from TRBV29-1 and TRBJ2-1; 11 nucleotides match TRBD2. The CDR3 runs to 14 residues. The germline gives CDR1 SQVTM, CDR2 ANQGSEA. With 6 bases clipped from V and 9 bases from J, the junction kept 10 bases outside the gene matches. The CDR3 coding sequence is TGCAGCGTACGAGTAGCGGGGGGGCAGGGTGAGCAGTTCTTC. Translating it yields CSVRVAGGQGEQFF.

The chain recombines TRBV7-9 with TRBJ1-3; perhaps TRBD1 as D (5 bases). The CDR3 is made up of 16 amino acids. V was trimmed by 3 bases and J by 2 bases, leaving 14 bases between them. Germline V lookup: CDR1 SEHNR, CDR2 FQNEAQ (reference sequence). The CDR3 DNA reads as TGTGCCAGCAGCTTGGATGGGACGGTGGCTGGAAACACCATATATTTT. Its translation is CASSLDGTVAGNTIYF.

This clonotype was recorded a few times. For the CDR3, the DNA is TGTGCCAGCAGCTTATTACGGGACAGGTTCCACGAGCAGTACTTC. This encodes CASSLLRDRFHEQYF. The chain has TRBV7-2 and TRBJ2-7, with 8 bases aligning to TRBD1. Germline V CDR1 and CDR2: SGHTA, FQGNSA. The CDR3 consists of 15 residues. V was pared by 2 bases and J by 5 bases, with 8 bases of the junction left unmatched. The variable domain in full, with the rest retrieved from reference TRBV7-2 and TRBJ2-7, is GAGVSQSPSNKVTEKGKDVELRCDPISGHTALYWYRQSLGQGLEFLIYFQGNSAPDKSGLPSDRFSAERTGGSVSTLTIQRTQQEDSAVYLCASSLLRDRFHEQYFGPGTRLTVT.

The chain employs TRBV2 and TRBJ2-5; D might be TRBD2 (6 bases). With 3 bases removed from V and 5 bases from J, the gap between germline ends came to 13 bases. The germline CDR1 and CDR2 sequences are SNHLY and FYNNEI. The CDR3 has 14 amino acids. CDR3 residues: CASSEGLSGETQYF. As DNA, the CDR3 is TGTGCCAGCAGTGAGGGACTCTCGGGGGAGACCCAGTACTTC.

This clonotype was recorded at least ten times. The chain is built from TRBV7-6 and TRBJ2-7, with D possibly matching TRBD1 (5 bases). The CDR3 sequence is 14 residues long. V dropped 0 bases and J dropped 5 bases, with 11 bases sitting between them. The germline CDR1 and CDR2 sequences are SGHVS and FNYEAQ. CDR3 amino acids: CASSLAGAFHEQYF. CDR3 DNA sequence: TGTGCCAGCAGCTTAGCAGGGGCGTTCCACGAGCAGTACTTC.

There are many counts of this clonotype. The chain carries TRBV7-2 and TRBJ1-1; D unresolved. The CDR3 runs to 15 residues. V was pared by 5 bases and J by 1 base, with 14 bases between. CDR1 is SGHTA and CDR2 is FQGNSA in the germline V gene. The DNA for the CDR3 is TGTGCCAGCAGCCCGAACAGCCTTACGAACACTGAAGCTTTCTTT. Amino acid sequence: CASSPNSLTNTEAFF.

This rearrangement joins TRBV10-3 to TRBJ1-4; D not certain. The CDR3 length is 11 residues. CDR1 is ENHRY and CDR2 is SYGVKD in the germline V gene. V was trimmed by 7 bases and J by 5 bases, leaving 5 bases between them. The CDR3 region is CAITRNEKLFF. CDR3 nucleotides: TGTGCCATCACCAGAAATGAAAAACTGTTTTTT.

The table lists this clonotype with many counts. V usage is TRBV12-3 or TRBV12-4 and J usage is TRBJ2-7, with D possibly being TRBD1 (5 bases). The CDR3 runs to 13 residues. Trimming took off 3 bases at V and 6 bases at J, with 12 bases between the two ends. As DNA, the CDR3 is TGTGCCAGCAGTTTGGCAGGGCTCGGCGAGCAGTACTTC. It encodes CASSLAGLGEQYF.

This clonotype has only a few counts. The J gene is TRBJ1-2, the V gene TRBV4-1; D is unresolved. Germline V gives CDR1 MGHRA, CDR2 YSYEKL. The CDR3 runs to 12 residues. V was pared by 3 bases and J by 4 bases, with 6 bases between. CDR3 loop: CASSHATYGYTF. CDR3 sequence (DNA): TGCGCCAGCAGCCATGCCACCTATGGCTACACCTTC.

The chain employs TRBV11-3 and TRBJ2-2; tentative D call: TRBD1 (5 bases). Per the germline V gene, CDR1 is SGHNT and CDR2 is YENEEA. Trimming cost V 5 bases and J 5 bases, with 12 bases left between them. The length of the CDR3 is 14 residues. In DNA form, the CDR3 reads TGTGCCAGCAGCCCTCGGACACTGACCGGGGAGCTGTTTTTT. It yields the protein CASSPRTLTGELFF. The variable domain in full, completed from reference TRBV11-3 and TRBJ2-2, reads EAGVVQSPRYKIIEKKQPVAFWCNPISGHNTLYWYLQNLGQGPELLIRYENEEAVDDSQLPKDRFSAERLKGVDSTLKIQPAELGDSAVYLCASSPRTLTGELFFGEGSRLTVL.

V is TRBV7-4 and J is TRBJ1-1; possible D gene TRBD1, 5 bases. Germline CDR1 SGHVT, CDR2 SQSDAQ. The CDR3 runs 13 residues. V lost 5 bases and J 7 bases, leaving 14 bases between the germline ends. DNA of the CDR3: TGTGCCAGCAGCGTGGGGGACGGCCGTGAAGCTTTCTTT. Amino acid sequence: CASSVGDGREAFF.

In its sample, this clonotype was seen many times. J is TRBJ2-7 and V is TRBV5-1, with a tentative D call TRBD2 (6 bases). In germline, CDR1 is SGHRS, CDR2 YFSETQ. The CDR3 is 15 residues long. Deletions cut 3 bases from V and 3 bases from J, with 16 bases between. For the CDR3, the DNA is TGCGCCAGCAGCTGGGAGGTCCGGGCCGGCTACGAGCAGTACTTC. Protein product: CASSWEVRAGYEQYF.

The J gene is TRBJ2-3, the V gene TRBV19; D perhaps matches TRBD2 (7 bases). The CDR3 extends over 17 amino acids. Germline CDR1 LNHDA, CDR2 SQIVND (reference sequence). Between the trimmed V and J ends, which lost 7 bases and 10 bases, there was a span of 30 bases. CDR3 sequence reads: CASNERGSGAGAGPQYF. The CDR3 DNA sequence: TGTGCCAGTAACGAGCGGGGAAGTGGGGCGGGGGCTGGGCCGCAGTATTTT. Supplemented by reference TRBV19 and TRBJ2-3, the full variable domain reads DGGITQSPKYLFRKEGQNVTLSCEQNLNHDAMYWYRQDPGQGLRLIYYSQIVNDFQKGDIAEGYSVSREKKESFPLTVTSAQKNPTAFYLCASNERGSGAGAGPQYFGPGTRLTVL.

This chain joins TRBV19 and TRBJ1-3, with D possibly being TRBD1 (5 bases). Germline V gene data show CDR1 as LNHDA and CDR2 as SQIVND (reference sequence). The CDR3 length is 13 residues. The germline V and J ends were trimmed by 10 bases and 1 base, with 11 bases remaining between them. The CDR3 nucleotides read TGTGCCACCGAGAGGGGTTCTGGAAACACCATATATTTT. Protein sequence: CATERGSGNTIYF.

In nucleotides, the CDR3 is TGTGCCAGCAATAACGGCAGGCCGGCCACTGAAGCTTTCTTT. It encodes CASNNGRPATEAFF. The rearrangement joins TRBV6-5 to TRBJ1-1; D is ambiguous. The CDR3 is 14 amino acids. Germline V gives CDR1 MNHEY, CDR2 SVGAGI. Trimming took 7 bases from V and 4 from J, leaving 16 bases between them.

This clonotype was counted only a few times. V gene TRBV6-1 combines with J gene TRBJ2-7; the match to TRBD1 covers 9 bases. With 3 bases clipped from V and 0 bases from J, the junction kept 3 bases outside the gene matches. This CDR3 spans 15 amino acids. Germline V gives CDR1 MNHNS, CDR2 SASEGT. CDR3 DNA sequence: TGTGCCAGCAGTGACCGGGACAGGGCCTCCTACGAGCAGTACTTC. The encoded protein is CASSDRDRASYEQYF.

This clonotype occurred a few times. The V and J genes are TRBV28 and TRBJ1-6, with TRBD1 matching over 9 bases. V lost 2 bases and J lost 9; bases outside the gene matches: 8. The CDR3 sequence is 16 residues long. Germline lookup yields CDR1 MDHEN and CDR2 SYDVKM. CDR3: CASSLHRAQGASPLHF. In DNA form, the CDR3 reads TGTGCCAGCAGTTTACACAGGGCACAGGGGGCTTCACCCCTCCACTTT.

Comments on this clonotype: The CDR3 does not close with the conserved phenylalanine or tryptophan, likely indicating a read error. V and J are TRBV28 and TRBJ2-1; perhaps D is TRBD1 or TRBD2 (5 bases each). Germline assignment: CDR1 MDHEN and CDR2 SYDVKM. Between the trimmed V and J ends, which lost 10 bases and 2 bases, there was a span of 15 bases. This CDR3 has 14 amino acids. The CDR3 here is CATHRGVPYNEQFL. The CDR3 DNA follows: TGTGCCACTCACCGAGGGGTTCCCTACAATGAGCAGTTCTTA.

The chain links TRBV6-6 to TRBJ2-1, with a weak D call TRBD2 (6 bases). The V and J ends lost 5 bases and 5 bases respectively, with 19 bases between them. The CDR3 extends over 16 amino acids. Germline loops: CDR1 MNHNY, CDR2 SVGAGI (reference sequence). CDR3 nucleotide sequence: TGTGCCAGCAGTATCCTCGGGGGTGGCCAACACAATGAGCAGTTCTTC. This translates into CASSILGGGQHNEQFF.

The CDR3 sequence is CASSYGAASGANVLTF. The DNA of the CDR3 is TGTGCCAGCAGTTACGGGGCGGCCTCTGGGGCCAACGTCCTGACTTTC. The chain couples TRBV6-6 to TRBJ2-6; weak D call: TRBD1 (5 bases). V lost 2 bases to trimming and J lost 0 bases, with 8 bases between them. CDR3 length: 16 residues. The germline CDR1 and CDR2 sequences are MNHNY and SVGAGI (reference sequence).

This clonotype showed up many times. The V call is TRBV6-6, the J call TRBJ2-3; TRBD2 matches 9 bases. The CDR3 contains 17 residues. Germline assignment: CDR1 MNHNY and CDR2 SVGAGI (reference sequence). The ends lost 4 bases at V and 0 bases at J; junction bases unmatched: 8. The CDR3 nucleotides are TGTGCCAGCAGTTCCGGGCGGGGGGGATATAGCACAGATACGCAGTATTTT. It codes for CASSSGRGGYSTDTQYF.

The table lists this clonotype with many counts. The chain combines TRBV2 with TRBJ1-5; no firm D call. Germline V gene lookup returns CDR1 SNHLY and CDR2 FYNNEI. Trimming left V 7 bases short and J 0 bases short, with 4 bases between. The CDR3 loop spans 12 amino acids. Here the CDR3 DNA reads TGTGCCAGCACGAATAGCAATCAGCCCCAGCATTTT. Its protein is CASTNSNQPQHF.

This clonotype was seen only a few times. This chain joins TRBV28 and TRBJ1-1; no clear D. The CDR3 has 14 residues. With 6 bases removed from V and 1 base from J, the gap between germline ends came to 12 bases. Germline V lookup: CDR1 MDHEN, CDR2 SYDVKM. CDR3 loop: CASSPPGQNTEAFF. CDR3 sequence (DNA): TGTGCCAGCAGCCCCCCTGGCCAGAACACTGAAGCTTTCTTT.